This T cell receptor (beta chain) was profiled in a study of blood T cell repertoires in COVID-19. Whole-study context: Donors in the United States, Italy and Spain gave samples during acute or convalescent COVID-19. In each case, the material was cDNA or gDNA derived from T cells, B-cell-depleted T cells, or PBMCs.

The CDR3 has 17 residues. The germline V gene encodes CDR1 MGHRA and CDR2 YSYEKL. V was shortened by 4 bases and J by 0 bases, with 18 bases between the two germline ends. This clone has a handful of counts. Participants' own reports of clinical history determined their cohort assignment. Sequenced by immunoSEQ multiplex PCR; TCRdb stores in-frame clones only, minus some. The sample contains around 220,000 clones, over 80% of which appear only once. This sequence originates from a woman aged 18-29 years who had recovered from COVID-19. This sequence joins TRBV4-1 and TRBJ1-1; D is possibly TRBD1 (6 bases). The sample taken for sequencing was PBMCs or T cells enriched from blood (not recorded which). CDR3 nucleotides: TGCGCCAGCAGCCCGCGGTGGGTGGGGGCGGTGAACACTGAAGCTTTCTTT. Protein sequence: CASSPRWVGAVNTEAFF.